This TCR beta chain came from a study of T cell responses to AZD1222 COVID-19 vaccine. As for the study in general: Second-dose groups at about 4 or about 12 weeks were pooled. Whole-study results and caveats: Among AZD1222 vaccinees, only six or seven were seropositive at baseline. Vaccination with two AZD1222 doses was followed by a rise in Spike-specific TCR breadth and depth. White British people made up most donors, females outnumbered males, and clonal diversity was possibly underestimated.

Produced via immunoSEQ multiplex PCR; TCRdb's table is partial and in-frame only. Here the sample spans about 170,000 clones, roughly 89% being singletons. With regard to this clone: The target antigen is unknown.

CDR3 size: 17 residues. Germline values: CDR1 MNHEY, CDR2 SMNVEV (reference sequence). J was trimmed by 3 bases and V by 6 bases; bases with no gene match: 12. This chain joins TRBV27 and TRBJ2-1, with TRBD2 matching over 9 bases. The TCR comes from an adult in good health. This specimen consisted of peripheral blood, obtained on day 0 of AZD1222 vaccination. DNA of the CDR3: TGTGCCAGCAGCCCCGTGAATAGCGGGGGCCGCTACAATGAGCAGTTCTTC. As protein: CASSPVNSGGRYNEQFF.